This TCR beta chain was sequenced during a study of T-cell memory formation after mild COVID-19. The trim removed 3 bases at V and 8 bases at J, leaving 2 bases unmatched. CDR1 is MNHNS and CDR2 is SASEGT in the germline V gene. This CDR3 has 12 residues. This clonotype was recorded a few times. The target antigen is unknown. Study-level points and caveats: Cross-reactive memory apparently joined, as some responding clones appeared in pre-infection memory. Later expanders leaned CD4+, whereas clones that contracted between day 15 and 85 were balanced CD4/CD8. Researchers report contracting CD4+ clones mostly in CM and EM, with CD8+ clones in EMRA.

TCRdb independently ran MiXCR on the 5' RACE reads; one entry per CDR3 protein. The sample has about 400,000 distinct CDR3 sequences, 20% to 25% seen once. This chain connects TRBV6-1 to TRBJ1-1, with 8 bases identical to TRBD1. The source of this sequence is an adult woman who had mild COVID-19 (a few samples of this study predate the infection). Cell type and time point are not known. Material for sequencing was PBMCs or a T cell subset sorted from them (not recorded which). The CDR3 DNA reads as TGTGCCAGCAGTGAGAGACAGGGGGAAGCTTTCTTT. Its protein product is CASSERQGEAFF.